The rows below give T cell receptor beta chains drawn from one sample of a study of CD8+ T cells in alopecia areata. The assay was immunoSEQ multiplex PCR, and TCRdb's table has in-frame clones only and misses some. The sample lists almost 250,000 clones, under 70% occurring once. The source was CD4+ T cells sorted from blood, collected at week 0. The receptors shown here come from a human donor with alopecia areata. Both conserved end residues are part of each CDR3.

J gene,V gene,CDR3 length,CDR3 protein
TRBJ1-1,TRBV7-9,13,CASSEGGSTEAFF
TRBJ2-2,TRBV7-2,16,CASSLERVLPPGELFF
TRBJ2-7,TRBV25-1,15,CASSEYQGWGGEQYF
TRBJ1-6,TRBV30,15,CAWSPGQGVNSPLHF
TRBJ2-7,TRBV10-3,13,CAISELKRGEQYF
TRBJ1-3,TRBV7-8,15,CASSLLGISGNTIYF
TRBJ1-1,TRBV19,13,CASLGQENTEAFF
TRBJ2-5,TRBV18,12,CASSPQAEAQYF
TRBJ2-7,TRBV6-5,14,CASSYSDQNYEQYF
TRBJ2-7,TRBV7-2,12,CASSLKDYEQYF
TRBJ2-5,TRBV7-9,14,CASSPGRPQETQYF
TRBJ2-6,TRBV29-1,16,CSVISEGASGANVLTF
TRBJ1-1,TRBV29-1,14,CSVVYGQGMTEAFF
TRBJ2-7,TRBV18,11,CASSPGGEQYF
TRBJ1-4,TRBV29-1,14,CSVDTGTTNEKLFF
TRBJ2-7,TRBV2,14,CASRTGSESYEQYF
TRBJ2-5,TRBV25-1,11,CASSVLWTQYF
TRBJ2-5,TRBV29-1,11,CSVMSVETQYF
TRBJ2-1,TRBV7-3,15,CASSARGSSYNEQFF
TRBJ1-2,TRBV30,13,CAYFRAQGYGYTF
TRBJ1-2,TRBV5-6,14,CASSFLGPTYGYTF
TRBJ1-1,TRBV25-1,13,CASRGEGAGEAFF
TRBJ2-7,TRBV5-1,15,CASSLVRAASYEQYF
TRBJ1-1,TRBV30,13,CAWTTGQNTEAFF
TRBJ2-3,TRBV2,14,CASRPGQETDTQYF
TRBJ2-1,TRBV9,15,CASSVSSGGLSEQFF
TRBJ2-2,TRBV5-1,16,CASSFSGGPNTGELFF
TRBJ2-1,TRBV5-1,17,CASSLIPGLVSYPEQFF
TRBJ1-2,TRBV11-1,16,CASSLARGPWTYGYTF
TRBJ2-7,TRBV27,13,CASSRSSDHEQYF
TRBJ2-3,TRBV2,12,CASSEGGATQYF
TRBJ2-3,TRBV4-3,14,CASSQDSSTDTQYF
TRBJ2-7,TRBV5-1,14,CASSLVAGSVEQYF
TRBJ2-3,TRBV6-5,12,CASSQKPDTQYF
TRBJ2-5,TRBV6-5,14,CASSYGAQEETQYF